The 26 T cell receptor beta chains in this list originate from one sample, sequenced in a study of OX40 agonist ivuxolimab in advanced cancers. Method: immunoSEQ multiplex PCR; TCRdb's copy keeps in-frame clones and lacks some. The data show roughly 48,000 clones, about 90% seen once. Source: CD4+ or CD8+ T cells sorted from blood, taken in a trial of the OX40 agonist ivuxolimab. These receptors were collected from an adult with an advanced solid tumor such as melanoma, head and neck, liver or kidney cancer.

The V gene is TRBV5-1, the J gene TRBJ2-4, with D possibly matching TRBD1 (6 bases). This CDR3 has 14 amino acids. V was pared by 4 bases and J by 6 bases, with 14 bases between. Germline CDR1 is SGHRS and CDR2 is YFSETQ. The DNA of the CDR3 is TGCGCCAGCAGCCCTGGGACATTGGGAAACATTCAGTACTTC. It specifies CASSPGTLGNIQYF.

CDR3 sequence reads: CASRASGGSHTQYF. The CDR3 region has the DNA TGTGCCAGTAGGGCTAGCGGGGGTTCGCATACGCAGTATTTT. The chain links TRBV2 to TRBJ2-3; TRBD2 matches at 10 bases. Germline values: CDR1 SNHLY, CDR2 FYNNEI. CDR3 length: 14 amino acids. The trim removed 9 bases at V and 7 bases at J, leaving 10 bases unmatched.

V gene TRBV11-1 combines with J gene TRBJ2-4, with TRBD1 identical over 7 bases. The CDR3 length is 13 residues. V lost 6 bases and J lost 7; bases outside the gene matches: 6. CDR1 SGHAT and CDR2 FQDESV come from the germline V gene (reference sequence). The DNA of the CDR3 is TGTGCCAGCAGTTTGGGACAGTACAACATTCAGTACTTC. Translating gives CASSLGQYNIQYF.

The rearrangement links TRBV9 to TRBJ1-1; 11 nucleotides line up with TRBD1. The CDR3 covers 17 residues. Germline assignment: CDR1 SGDLS and CDR2 YYNGEE. Trimming at V came to 5 bases and at J to 7 bases, leaving 16 bases not matched to a gene. For the CDR3, the DNA is TGTGCCAGCAGTCAAACCTCCGGGACAGGGGGACAAAGTGAAGCTTTCTTT. Residues: CASSQTSGTGGQSEAFF.

This chain joins TRBV6-1 and TRBJ1-5, with D unresolved. Germline loops: CDR1 MNHNS, CDR2 SASEGT. Trimming stripped 2 bases from V and 7 bases from J, with 15 bases between. This CDR3 contains 15 residues. The CDR3 protein is CASSETWSSNQPQHF. The CDR3, as DNA: TGTGCCAGCAGTGAAACTTGGTCGAGTAACCAGCCCCAGCATTTT.

The CDR3 DNA reads TGCGCCAGCAGCCACAGGGGGCGCATAAATGAGCAGTTCTTC. The encoded protein is CASSHRGRINEQFF. This chain connects TRBV4-1 to TRBJ2-1, with 8 nucleotides matching TRBD1. The germline CDR1 and CDR2 sequences are MGHRA and YSYEKL. V trimming: 3 bases; J trimming: 7 bases; junction bases outside the gene matches: 5. This CDR3 contains 14 residues.

V is TRBV6-6 and J is TRBJ1-6, with 7 bases that match TRBD1. This CDR3 comprises 14 residues. Losses at the gene ends were 5 bases for V and 7 bases for J; bases not matched to a gene: 5. Germline assignment: CDR1 MNHNY and CDR2 SVGAGI (reference sequence). The CDR3 loop reads CASSQPGQNSPLHF. The CDR3 nucleotides are TGTGCCAGCAGTCAGCCGGGACAGAATTCACCCCTCCACTTT.

The rearrangement links TRBV28 to TRBJ2-3; D is possibly TRBD2 (5 bases). Germline V CDR1 and CDR2: MDHEN, SYDVKM. V lost 8 bases, J lost 2 bases, and 11 bases lay in between. The CDR3 has 13 amino acids. The CDR3 region is CASAGRVTDTQYF. CDR3 nucleotides: TGTGCCAGCGCTGGGAGAGTCACAGATACGCAGTATTTT.

The chain couples TRBV19 to TRBJ1-1, with no clear D. This CDR3 is 14 amino acids long. CDR1 and CDR2 from the germline V gene are LNHDA and SQIVND (reference sequence). The V end lost 1 base, the J end lost 2 bases, and 8 bases lay between the germline ends. CDR3 amino acids: CASSIVWGNTEAFF. CDR3 nucleotides: TGTGCCAGTAGTATAGTATGGGGTAACACTGAAGCTTTCTTT.

This chain links TRBV19 with TRBJ2-7; D is unresolved. Germline V gives CDR1 LNHDA, CDR2 SQIVND (reference sequence). This CDR3 comprises 14 residues. Trimming removed 0 bases at V and 9 bases at J, with 15 bases between. The CDR3 DNA is TGTGCCAGTAGTATAGATCTGGGCACCCCGGGGCAGTACTTC. Translated: CASSIDLGTPGQYF.

The rearrangement uses TRBV10-3 and TRBJ2-4; possibly TRBD1 for D (6 bases). The germline V gene has CDR1 ENHRY and CDR2 SYGVKD. This CDR3 region has 16 residues. V was clipped by 0 bases and J by 3 bases, with 12 bases between them. The DNA of the CDR3 is TGTGCCATCAGTGAGTCTCTGGACAGACTCAAAAACATTCAGTACTTC. This translates into CAISESLDRLKNIQYF.

This chain connects TRBV6-5 to TRBJ1-2; 11 bases match TRBD1. The CDR3 spans 16 residues. Germline-derived CDR1 and CDR2 are MNHEY and SVGAGI. V lost 4 bases, J lost 1 base, and 5 bases stayed unmatched. CDR3 region: CASSWGQGDSNYGYTF. The CDR3 coding sequence is TGTGCCAGCAGTTGGGGACAGGGGGATAGTAACTATGGCTACACCTTC.

The J gene is TRBJ2-7, the V gene TRBV7-2; D is perhaps TRBD1 or TRBD2 (5 bases each). Between the trimmed V and J ends, which lost 6 bases and 6 bases, there was a span of 21 bases. Germline V gene lookup returns CDR1 SGHTA and CDR2 FQGNSA. The CDR3 runs 15 residues. The CDR3, as DNA: TGTGCCAGCAGTCCAGAAGGGGCTAGCACGGGCGAGCAGTACTTC. Amino acids: CASSPEGASTGEQYF. Filled out from reference TRBV7-2 and TRBJ2-7, the complete variable domain reads GAGVSQSPSNKVTEKGKDVELRCDPISGHTALYWYRQSLGQGLEFLIYFQGNSAPDKSGLPSDRFSAERTGGSVSTLTIQRTQQEDSAVYLCASSPEGASTGEQYFGPGTRLTVT.

The chain combines TRBV18 with TRBJ1-1; no reliable D call. V was trimmed by 3 bases and J by 5 bases, leaving 10 bases between them. Germline V gene lookup returns CDR1 KGHSH and CDR2 LQKENI. This CDR3 spans 13 amino acids. The CDR3 coding sequence is TGTGCCAGCTCACCTCCGGATTGGACTGAAGCTTTCTTT. It yields the protein CASSPPDWTEAFF.

The chain uses TRBV5-1 and TRBJ1-6; D not resolved. V was trimmed by 4 bases and J by 6 bases, leaving 11 bases between them. CDR1 is SGHRS and CDR2 is YFSETQ in the germline V gene. The length of the CDR3 is 14 residues. CDR3 amino acids: CASSLRIPNSPLHF. As DNA, the CDR3 is TGCGCCAGCAGCCTACGAATCCCTAATTCACCCCTCCACTTT.

The chain employs TRBV5-1 and TRBJ2-1; 7 bases match TRBD2. V lost 7 bases, J lost 0 bases, and 19 bases stayed unmatched. The CDR3 runs 19 residues. CDR1 is SGHRS, CDR2 YFSETQ, per germline. CDR3 amino acids: CASGSQSWQAGTSYNEQFF. The CDR3 nucleotides are TGCGCCAGCGGCTCCCAGAGTTGGCAAGCGGGAACCTCCTACAATGAGCAGTTCTTC.

There are a few counts of this clone. The rearrangement joins TRBV7-6 to TRBJ2-7; D perhaps matches TRBD2 (6 bases). Trimming stripped 1 base from V and 2 bases from J, with 9 bases between. Looked up from germline, CDR1 is SGHVS and CDR2 is FNYEAQ. The CDR3 covers 14 residues. The CDR3: CASSLGGVPYEQYF. The CDR3 region has the DNA TGTGCCAGCAGCTTAGGCGGGGTCCCCTACGAGCAGTACTTC.

This sequence joins TRBV6-5 and TRBJ2-5; D remains unclear. CDR3 length: 13 amino acids. From germline, CDR1 is MNHEY and CDR2 SVGAGI. The ends were cut back, 3 bases at V and 0 bases at J, with 5 bases in the middle. In nucleotides, the CDR3 is TGTGCCAGCAGTTATTCCTACCAAGAGACCCAGTACTTC. Translated, it gives CASSYSYQETQYF.

V gene TRBV6-1 combines with J gene TRBJ2-5; 7 nucleotides line up with TRBD1. Trimming at V came to 2 bases and at J to 5 bases, leaving 8 bases not matched to a gene. Germline V gene sequence: CDR1 MNHNS, CDR2 SASEGT. The length of the CDR3 is 15 residues. The CDR3 nucleotides are TGTGCCAGCAGTGAATTCGTAGGGGGCGGGGAGACCCAGTACTTC. Amino acid sequence: CASSEFVGGGETQYF.

The rearrangement joins TRBV6-5 to TRBJ2-7; TRBD1 aligns across 7 bases. Germline V gene lookup returns CDR1 MNHEY and CDR2 SVGAGI. The CDR3 consists of 13 residues. The ends lost 6 bases at V and 6 bases at J; junction bases unmatched: 8. CDR3 nucleotide sequence: TGTGCCAGCAGCCGAATGACAGGGCGCGAGCAGTACTTC. This translates into CASSRMTGREQYF.

This chain connects TRBV7-2 to TRBJ2-3, with 11 bases identical to TRBD2. Germline loops: CDR1 SGHTA, CDR2 FQGNSA. V lost 5 bases and J lost 6; bases outside the gene matches: 13. The CDR3 has 17 amino acids. CDR3 DNA: TGTGCCAGCAGCATTCGGGGTAGCGGGGGGGCCTTGGATACGCAGTATTTT. Translation: CASSIRGSGGALDTQYF. Variable domain in full (rest from reference TRBV7-2 and TRBJ2-3): GAGVSQSPSNKVTEKGKDVELRCDPISGHTALYWYRQSLGQGLEFLIYFQGNSAPDKSGLPSDRFSAERTGGSVSTLTIQRTQQEDSAVYLCASSIRGSGGALDTQYFGPGTRLTVL.

The V gene is TRBV6-5, the J gene TRBJ1-4, with 8 bases that match TRBD1. The length of the CDR3 is 14 residues. V shed 6 bases, J shed 7 bases, and the junction held 7 bases outside the gene matches. The germline V gene has CDR1 MNHEY and CDR2 SVGAGI. Written as DNA, the CDR3 is TGTGCCAGCAGGCCGACAGGGGTGGGTGAAAAACTGTTTTTT. This translates into CASRPTGVGEKLFF.

The chain uses TRBV7-7 and TRBJ2-7; 9 bases are shared with TRBD1. V lost 5 bases, J lost 7 bases, and 9 bases stayed unmatched. Germline V lookup: CDR1 SSHAT, CDR2 FNYEAQ (reference sequence). CDR3 size: 14 residues. This chain's CDR3 is CASSPQGAEGEQYF. In DNA form, the CDR3 reads TGTGCCAGCAGCCCACAGGGGGCCGAGGGGGAGCAGTACTTC.

As regards this clone: At one end the junction does not follow the germline gene, possibly because of a read error. The chain is built from TRBV5-1 and TRBJ2-3; D perhaps matches TRBD2 (6 bases). CDR3 length equals 16 residues. Germline-derived CDR1 and CDR2 are SGHRS and YFSETQ. Here the CDR3 reads CASGFGSGQNTDTQYF. The CDR3 coding sequence is TGCGCCAGCGGCTTTGGGAGCGGGCAAAACACAGATACGCAGTATTTT.

The chain has TRBV19 and TRBJ1-1; D gene uncertain. CDR3 size: 13 residues. The germline V and J ends were trimmed by 2 bases and 1 base, with 5 bases remaining between them. Germline CDR1 and CDR2: LNHDA and SQIVND (reference sequence). CDR3: CASSITKNTEAFF. CDR3 nucleotide sequence: TGTGCCAGTAGTATAACCAAGAACACTGAAGCTTTCTTT.

V gene TRBV10-2 combines with J gene TRBJ2-7, with a tentative D call TRBD1 (5 bases). V was clipped by 6 bases and J by 5 bases, with 17 bases between them. CDR1 and CDR2 (germline): WSHSY, SAAADI. CDR3 length equals 14 residues. The CDR3 nucleotides read TGCGCCAGCAGCCGGACATCCGGAATCCACGAGCAGTACTTC. Its translation: CASSRTSGIHEQYF.